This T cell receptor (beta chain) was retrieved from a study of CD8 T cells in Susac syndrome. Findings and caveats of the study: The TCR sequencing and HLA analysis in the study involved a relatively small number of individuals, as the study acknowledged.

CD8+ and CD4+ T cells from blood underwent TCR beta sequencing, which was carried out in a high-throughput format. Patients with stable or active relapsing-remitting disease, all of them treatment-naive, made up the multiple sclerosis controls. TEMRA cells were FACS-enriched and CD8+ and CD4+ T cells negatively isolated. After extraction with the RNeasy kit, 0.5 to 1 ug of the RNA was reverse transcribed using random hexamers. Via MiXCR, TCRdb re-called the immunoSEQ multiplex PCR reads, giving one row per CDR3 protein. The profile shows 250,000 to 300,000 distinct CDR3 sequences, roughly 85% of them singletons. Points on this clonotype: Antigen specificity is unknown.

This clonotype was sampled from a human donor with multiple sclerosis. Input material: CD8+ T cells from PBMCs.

The CDR3 coding sequence is TGTGCCAGCAGTCCCCGGACTTCTTACTCCTACGAGCAGTACTTC. Residues: CASSPRTSYSYEQYF. The chain joins TRBV27 to TRBJ2-7; TRBD2 is a possible D gene (5 bases). V shed 5 bases and J shed 0 bases, with 14 bases lying between them. The CDR3 has 15 amino acids. Germline CDR1 reads MNHEY; CDR2 reads SMNVEV (reference sequence).